Presented here are 15 T cell receptor beta chains from one specimen sequenced in a study of cytomegalovirus exposure and HLA in healthy donors (dated by TCRdb to the late 2010s). Library method: the immunoSEQ multiplex PCR assay. A mixture of 60 forward primers for TCR Vbeta segments and 13 reverse primers for TCR Jbeta segments was used in the multiplex PCR. The table was pulled from immuneACCESS by TCRdb, which kept in-frame rearrangements only. Such tables lose some clones; where checked, under half of the loss comes from unresolved V genes, and the rest has no known cause. The sample table shows 200,000 to 250,000 clones, and 77% are seen once. The ten largest clones represent less than 3% of the sample. Input material: PBMCs. The receptor set was obtained from a woman in her sixties in good health and CMV-seropositive.

This clone was found a few times. Written as DNA, the CDR3 is TGTGCCAGCAGCTTCGGCGGGGGTACCGGGGAGCTGTTTTTT. Translating it yields CASSFGGGTGELFF. This chain uses TRBV5-4 with TRBJ2-2, with 7 positions matching TRBD2. V gave up 2 bases and J gave up 5 bases; unmatched junction bases: 3. The CDR3 spans 14 residues. Germline assignment: CDR1 SGHNT and CDR2 YYREEE (reference sequence).

The chain is built from TRBV7-9 and TRBJ2-6; TRBD1 agrees at 7 bases. The CDR3 totals 18 residues. The V gene end was trimmed by 5 bases and the J gene end by 0 bases; junction bases not matched to a gene: 10. The germline V gene has CDR1 SEHNR and CDR2 FQNEAQ (reference sequence). CDR3 bases: TGTGCCAGCAGCATTAGACAGGGAAGTAGCTCTGGGGCCAACGTCCTGACTTTC. Its protein product is CASSIRQGSSSGANVLTF.

This chain joins TRBV15 and TRBJ2-5; 7 bases line up with TRBD2. Germline V CDR1 and CDR2: LNHNV, YYDKDF (reference sequence). After removal of 0 bases from V and 4 bases from J, the junction contained 2 bases not matched to a gene. The CDR3 spans 14 residues. CDR3 nucleotide sequence: TGTGCCACCAGCAGAGATGTAGCGGGAGAGACCCAGTACTTC. It specifies CATSRDVAGETQYF. The whole variable domain, remainder taken from reference TRBV15 and TRBJ2-5, is DAMVIQNPRYQVTQFGKPVTLSCSQTLNHNVMYWYQQKSSQAPKLLFHYYDKDFNNEADTPDNFQSRRPNTSFCFLDIRSPGLGDTAMYLCATSRDVAGETQYFGPGTRLLVL.

The CDR3 DNA sequence: TGTGCTAGTGTCCAGTACACTGAAGCTTTCTTT. Its protein product is CASVQYTEAFF. The rearrangement joins TRBV12-5 to TRBJ1-1, with unresolved D. This CDR3 contains 11 residues. The germline V gene encodes CDR1 LGHNT and CDR2 FRNRAP. Trimming pared 7 bases from V and 3 bases from J, leaving 6 bases between.

The chain couples TRBV23-1 to TRBJ2-3; TRBD2 aligns across 7 bases. TRBV23-1 is an open reading frame, and its role is uncertain. Losses at the gene ends were 0 bases for V and 2 bases for J; bases not matched to a gene: 8. The CDR3 consists of 17 residues. CDR3 amino acids: CASSQSLPRGDTDTQYF. The DNA of the CDR3 is TGCGCCAGCAGTCAATCCCTCCCCCGGGGGGACACAGATACGCAGTATTTT.

The chain carries TRBV5-6 and TRBJ2-5; 11 bases are shared with TRBD2. From germline, CDR1 is SGHDT and CDR2 YYEEEE. The CDR3 runs 15 residues. Trimming cost V 4 bases and J 5 bases; bases outside gene matches: 7. The CDR3 sequence is CASSRGTSGPETQYF. The CDR3 nucleotides are TGTGCCAGCAGCCGCGGGACTAGCGGTCCGGAGACCCAGTACTTC.

The V gene is TRBV11-3, the J gene TRBJ2-1; unclear D gene. The V end lost 1 base, the J end lost 3 bases, and 13 bases lay between the germline ends. Germline CDR1 is SGHNT and CDR2 is YENEEA. The CDR3 has 16 residues. The CDR3 DNA reads TGTGCCAGCAGCTTAGGGCGGTCGACCAACTACAATGAGCAGTTCTTC. The encoded protein is CASSLGRSTNYNEQFF.

The chain is built from TRBV6-6 and TRBJ2-7, with 10 bases that match TRBD2. The trim removed 8 bases at V and 9 bases at J, leaving 13 bases unmatched. CDR1 MNHNY and CDR2 SVGAGI come from the germline V gene (reference sequence). CDR3 length: 14 amino acids. Written as DNA, the CDR3 is TGTGCCAGCGGAACTAGCGGGATAAGTGGCGGGCAGTACTTC. It specifies CASGTSGISGGQYF.

The table lists this clone with a count of one. V is TRBV4-2 and J is TRBJ2-3; perhaps TRBD1 as D (5 bases). This CDR3 is 16 amino acids long. The V end was cut by 1 base, the J end by 1 base, with 12 bases between. Looked up from germline, CDR1 is LGHNA and CDR2 is YNFKEQ. The DNA of the CDR3 is TGTGCCAGCAGCCAAGTCTTACAGGATGGCACAGATACGCAGTATTTT. It translates to CASSQVLQDGTDTQYF.

The chain has TRBV9 and TRBJ2-3; perhaps TRBD2 as D (5 bases). V shed 4 bases and J shed 0 bases, with 12 bases lying between them. This CDR3 comprises 15 residues. CDR1 SGDLS and CDR2 YYNGEE come from the germline V gene. CDR3 amino acids: CASSPAGGSTDTQYF. The CDR3 coding sequence is TGTGCCAGCAGCCCGGCAGGAGGTAGCACAGATACGCAGTATTTT.

The chain carries TRBV18 and TRBJ1-3, with D uncertain. Looked up from germline, CDR1 is KGHSH and CDR2 is LQKENI. This CDR3 contains 15 residues. The germline V and J ends were trimmed by 3 bases and 0 bases, with 9 bases remaining between them. Here the CDR3 DNA reads TGTGCCAGCTCACCGGTTCGGTCCTCTGGAAACACCATATATTTT. This codes for CASSPVRSSGNTIYF.

The V call is TRBV7-6, the J call TRBJ2-5, with 10 bases lining up with TRBD1. The V gene's germline CDR1 is SGHVS and CDR2 FNYEAQ. CDR3 length: 15 amino acids. With 3 bases clipped from V and 3 bases from J, the junction kept 4 bases outside the gene matches. CDR3 sequence: CASSFWDRGEETQYF. CDR3 nucleotide sequence: TGTGCCAGCAGCTTCTGGGACAGGGGTGAAGAGACCCAGTACTTC.

This clone has just a few counts. The chain couples TRBV6-1 to TRBJ2-3, with TRBD2 matching over 9 bases. Germline loops: CDR1 MNHNS, CDR2 SASEGT. Unmatched junction bases numbered 5, after V lost 4 bases and J lost 0 bases. The CDR3 has 16 amino acids. CDR3 DNA sequence: TGTGCCAGCAGTGCCGGGACTAGCAGAAGCACAGATACGCAGTATTTT. This sequence encodes CASSAGTSRSTDTQYF.

The V gene is TRBV18, the J gene TRBJ2-7, with D tentatively TRBD1 (6 bases). Germline V gene data show CDR1 as KGHSH and CDR2 as LQKENI. The V end lost 0 bases, the J end lost 2 bases, and 14 bases lay between the germline ends. The CDR3 totals 16 residues. CDR3 sequence reads: CASSPPGADRTYEQYF. The DNA for the CDR3 is TGTGCCAGCTCACCACCGGGGGCAGACCGGACCTACGAGCAGTACTTC. The variable domain in full, with the rest retrieved from reference TRBV18 and TRBJ2-7, is NAGVMQNPRHLVRRRGQEARLRCSPMKGHSHVYWYRQLPEEGLKFMVYLQKENIIDESGMPKERFSAEFPKEGPSILRIQQVVRGDSAAYFCASSPPGADRTYEQYFGPGTRLTVT.

The V call is TRBV10-3, the J call TRBJ2-1, with 7 bases lining up with TRBD1. The V gene's germline CDR1 is ENHRY and CDR2 SYGVKD. Unmatched junction bases numbered 6, after V lost 2 bases and J lost 2 bases. This CDR3 is built from 16 residues. This CDR3 reads CAISENTGATYNEQFF. As DNA, the CDR3 is TGTGCCATCAGTGAGAATACAGGGGCCACCTACAATGAGCAGTTCTTC.